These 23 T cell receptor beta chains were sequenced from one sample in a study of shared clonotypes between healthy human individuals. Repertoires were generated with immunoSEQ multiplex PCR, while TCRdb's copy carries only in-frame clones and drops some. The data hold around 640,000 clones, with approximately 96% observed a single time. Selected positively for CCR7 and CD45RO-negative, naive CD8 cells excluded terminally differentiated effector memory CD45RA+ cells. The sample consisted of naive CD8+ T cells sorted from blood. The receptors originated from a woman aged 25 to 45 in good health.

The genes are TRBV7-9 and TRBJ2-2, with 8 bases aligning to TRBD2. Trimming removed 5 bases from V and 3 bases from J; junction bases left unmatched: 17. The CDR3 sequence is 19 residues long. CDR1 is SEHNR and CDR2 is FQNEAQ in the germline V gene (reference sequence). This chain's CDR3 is CASSPKGRGGRSYTGELFF. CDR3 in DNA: TGTGCCAGCAGCCCGAAGGGACGGGGCGGGAGGTCGTACACCGGGGAGCTGTTTTTT.

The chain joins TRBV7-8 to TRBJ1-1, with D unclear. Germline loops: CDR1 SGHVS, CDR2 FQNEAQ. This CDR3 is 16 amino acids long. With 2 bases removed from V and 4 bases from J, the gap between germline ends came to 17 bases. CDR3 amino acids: CASSLPQTGFSTEAFF. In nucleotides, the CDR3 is TGTGCCAGCAGCTTACCCCAGACGGGGTTTAGCACTGAAGCTTTCTTT.

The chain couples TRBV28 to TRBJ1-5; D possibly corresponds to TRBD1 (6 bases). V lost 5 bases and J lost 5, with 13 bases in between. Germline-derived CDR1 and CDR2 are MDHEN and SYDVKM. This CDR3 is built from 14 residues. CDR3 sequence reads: CASSPQGMHQPQHF. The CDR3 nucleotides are TGTGCCAGCAGTCCGCAGGGGATGCATCAGCCCCAGCATTTT. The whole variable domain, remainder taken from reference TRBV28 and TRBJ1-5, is DVKVTQSSRYLVKRTGEKVFLECVQDMDHENMFWYRQDPGLGLRLIYFSYDVKMKEKGDIPEGYSVSREKKERFSLILESASTNQTSMYLCASSPQGMHQPQHFGDGTRLSIL.

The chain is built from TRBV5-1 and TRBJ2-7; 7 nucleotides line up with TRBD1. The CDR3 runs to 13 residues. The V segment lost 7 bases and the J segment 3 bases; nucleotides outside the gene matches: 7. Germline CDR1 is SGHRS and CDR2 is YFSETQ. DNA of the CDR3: TGCGCCAGCTCCGGACAGGTAGACTACGAGCAGTACTTC. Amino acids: CASSGQVDYEQYF.

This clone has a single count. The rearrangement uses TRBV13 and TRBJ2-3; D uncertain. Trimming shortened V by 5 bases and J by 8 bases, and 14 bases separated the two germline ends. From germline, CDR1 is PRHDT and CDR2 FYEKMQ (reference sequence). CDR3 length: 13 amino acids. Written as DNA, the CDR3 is TGTGCCAGCAGCCCACCGGTACAGACTACGCAGTATTTT. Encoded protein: CASSPPVQTTQYF.

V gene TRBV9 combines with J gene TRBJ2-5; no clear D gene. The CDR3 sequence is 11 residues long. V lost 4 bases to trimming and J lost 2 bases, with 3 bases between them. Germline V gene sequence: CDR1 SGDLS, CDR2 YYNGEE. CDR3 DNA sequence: TGTGCCAGCAGCAATCAAGAGACCCAGTACTTC. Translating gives CASSNQETQYF. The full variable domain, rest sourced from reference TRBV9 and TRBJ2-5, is DSGVTQTPKHLITATGQRVTLRCSPRSGDLSVYWYQQSLDQGLQFLIQYYNGEERAKGNILERFSAQQFPDLHSELNLSSLELGDSALYFCASSNQETQYFGPGTRLLVL.

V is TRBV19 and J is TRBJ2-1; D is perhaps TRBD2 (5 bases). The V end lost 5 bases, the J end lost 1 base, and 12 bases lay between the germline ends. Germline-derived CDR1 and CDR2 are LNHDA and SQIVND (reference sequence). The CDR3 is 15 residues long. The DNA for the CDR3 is TGTGCCAGTAGTCCCACCCCGGGATCCTACAATGAGCAGTTCTTC. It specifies CASSPTPGSYNEQFF.

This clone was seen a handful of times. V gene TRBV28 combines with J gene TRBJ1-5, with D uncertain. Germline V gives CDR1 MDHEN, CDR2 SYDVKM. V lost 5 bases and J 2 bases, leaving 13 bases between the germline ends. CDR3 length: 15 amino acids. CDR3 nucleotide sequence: TGTGCCAGCAGTCCGGGTTTGAGGGGCAATCAGCCCCAGCATTTT. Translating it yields CASSPGLRGNQPQHF.

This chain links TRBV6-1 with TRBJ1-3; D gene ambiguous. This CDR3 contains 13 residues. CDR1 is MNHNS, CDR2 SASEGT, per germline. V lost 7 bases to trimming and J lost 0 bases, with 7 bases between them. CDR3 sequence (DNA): TGTGCCAGCATCCGGAACTCTGGAAACACCATATATTTT. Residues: CASIRNSGNTIYF.

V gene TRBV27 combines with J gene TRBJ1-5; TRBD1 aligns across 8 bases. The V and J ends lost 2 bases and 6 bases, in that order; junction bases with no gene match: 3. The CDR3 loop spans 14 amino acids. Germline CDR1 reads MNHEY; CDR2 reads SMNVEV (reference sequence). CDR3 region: CASSLQGAGQPQHF. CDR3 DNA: TGTGCCAGCAGTTTACAGGGGGCAGGTCAGCCCCAGCATTTT.

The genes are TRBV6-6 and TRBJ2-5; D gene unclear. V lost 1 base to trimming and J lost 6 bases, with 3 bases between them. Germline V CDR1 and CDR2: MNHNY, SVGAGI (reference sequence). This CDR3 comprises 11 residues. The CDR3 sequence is CASSYLQTQYF. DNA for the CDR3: TGTGCCAGCAGTTACTTACAGACCCAGTACTTC.

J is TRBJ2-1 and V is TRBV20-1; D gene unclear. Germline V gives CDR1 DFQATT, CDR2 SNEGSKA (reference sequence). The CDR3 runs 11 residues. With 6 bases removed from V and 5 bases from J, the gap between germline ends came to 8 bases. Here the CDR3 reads CSAPNDNEQFF. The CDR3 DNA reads TGCAGTGCACCGAACGACAATGAGCAGTTCTTC.

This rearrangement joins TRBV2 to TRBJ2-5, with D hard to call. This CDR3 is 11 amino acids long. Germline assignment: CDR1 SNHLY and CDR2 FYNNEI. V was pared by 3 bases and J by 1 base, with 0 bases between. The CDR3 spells CASSDQETQYF. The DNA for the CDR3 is TGTGCCAGCAGTGACCAAGAGACCCAGTACTTC.

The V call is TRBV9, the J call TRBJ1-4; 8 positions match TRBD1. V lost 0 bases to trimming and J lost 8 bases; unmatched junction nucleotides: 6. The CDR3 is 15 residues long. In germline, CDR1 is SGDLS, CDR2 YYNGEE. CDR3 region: CASSVEDGTGEKLFF. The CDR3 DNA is TGTGCCAGCAGCGTAGAGGACGGGACAGGAGAAAAACTGTTTTTT.

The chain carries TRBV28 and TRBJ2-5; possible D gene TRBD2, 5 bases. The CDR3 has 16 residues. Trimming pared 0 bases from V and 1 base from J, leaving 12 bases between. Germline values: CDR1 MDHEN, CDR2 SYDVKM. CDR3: CASSLWESGIQETQYF. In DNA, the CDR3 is TGTGCCAGCAGTTTATGGGAGTCCGGGATCCAAGAGACCCAGTACTTC.

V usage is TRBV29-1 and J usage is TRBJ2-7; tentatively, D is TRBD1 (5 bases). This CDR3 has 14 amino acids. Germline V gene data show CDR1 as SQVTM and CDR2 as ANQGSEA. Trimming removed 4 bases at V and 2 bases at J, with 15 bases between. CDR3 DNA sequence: TGCAGCGTTGCCTCTTTTGGGGCTACCTACGAGCAGTACTTC. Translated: CSVASFGATYEQYF.

DNA for the CDR3: TGTGCCAGCAGCCAAGATAATCGGTACGAGCAGTACTTC. Encoded protein: CASSQDNRYEQYF. V is TRBV4-2 and J is TRBJ2-7; D call uncertain. This CDR3 has 13 residues. The V gene lost 0 bases and the J gene lost 4 bases, with 7 bases spanning the gap. CDR1 is LGHNA and CDR2 is YNFKEQ in the germline V gene.

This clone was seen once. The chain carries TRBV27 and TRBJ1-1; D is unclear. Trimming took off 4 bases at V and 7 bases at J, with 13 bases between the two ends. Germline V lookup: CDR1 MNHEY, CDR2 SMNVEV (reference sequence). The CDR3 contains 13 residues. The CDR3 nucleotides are TGTGCCAGCAGTTACCTAGGCGGGAGTGAAGCTTTCTTT. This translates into CASSYLGGSEAFF.

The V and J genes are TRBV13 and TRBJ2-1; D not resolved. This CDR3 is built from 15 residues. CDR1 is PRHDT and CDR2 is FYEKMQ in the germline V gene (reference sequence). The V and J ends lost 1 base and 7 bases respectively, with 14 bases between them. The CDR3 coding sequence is TGTGCCAGCAGCTTAGCAACTCATACAGTTAATGAGCAGTTCTTC. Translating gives CASSLATHTVNEQFF.

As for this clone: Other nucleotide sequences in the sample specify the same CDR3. CDR3 coding DNA: TGTGCCAGCAGTTTGAGTACCTACGAGCAGTACTTC. It translates to CASSLSTYEQYF. This chain joins TRBV28 and TRBJ2-7; no definite D call. Trimming stripped 3 bases from V and 2 bases from J, with 5 bases between. The germline V gene has CDR1 MDHEN and CDR2 SYDVKM. The CDR3 sequence is 12 residues long.

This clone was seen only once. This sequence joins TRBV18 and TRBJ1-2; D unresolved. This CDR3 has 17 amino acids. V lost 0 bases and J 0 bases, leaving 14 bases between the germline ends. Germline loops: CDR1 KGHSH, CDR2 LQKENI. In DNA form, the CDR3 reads TGTGCCAGCTCACCACCGAAAACAGACAAAGCTAACTATGGCTACACCTTC. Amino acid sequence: CASSPPKTDKANYGYTF.

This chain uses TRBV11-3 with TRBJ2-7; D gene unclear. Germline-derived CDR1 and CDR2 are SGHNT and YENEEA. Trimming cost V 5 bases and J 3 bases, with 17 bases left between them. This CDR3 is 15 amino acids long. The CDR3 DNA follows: TGTGCCAGCAGCCCCTCGGCCGGGCCCTTCTACGAGCAGTACTTC. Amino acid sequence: CASSPSAGPFYEQYF.

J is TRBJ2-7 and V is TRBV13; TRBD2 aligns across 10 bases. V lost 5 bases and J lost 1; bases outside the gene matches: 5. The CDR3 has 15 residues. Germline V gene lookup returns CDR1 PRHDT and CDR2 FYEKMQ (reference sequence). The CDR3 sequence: CASSKTSGRSYEQYF. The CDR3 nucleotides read TGTGCCAGCAGCAAGACTAGCGGGCGATCCTACGAGCAGTACTTC.